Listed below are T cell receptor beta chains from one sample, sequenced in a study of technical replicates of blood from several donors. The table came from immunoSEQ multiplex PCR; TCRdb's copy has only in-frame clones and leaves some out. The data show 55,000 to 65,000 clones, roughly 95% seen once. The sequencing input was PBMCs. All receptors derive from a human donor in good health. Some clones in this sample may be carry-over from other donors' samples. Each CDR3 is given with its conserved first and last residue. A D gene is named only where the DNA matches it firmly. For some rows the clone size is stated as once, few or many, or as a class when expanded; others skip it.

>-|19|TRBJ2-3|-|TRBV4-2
TGTGCCAGCAGCCAAGATCCCCCAGGGGGCGGGGGGGCAACAGATACGCAGTATTTT
CASSQDPPGGGGATDTQYF
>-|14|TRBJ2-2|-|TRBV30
TGTGCCTGGAGGGGCCTAACGGACACCGGGGAGCTGTTTTTT
CAWRGLTDTGELFF
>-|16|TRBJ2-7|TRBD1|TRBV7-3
TGTGCCAGCAGCCCCGGGACAGGCCTCCACTCCTACGAGCAGTACTTC
CASSPGTGLHSYEQYF
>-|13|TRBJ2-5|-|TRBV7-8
TGTGCCAGCTTTCAAGGAGGGGAAGAGACCCAGTACTTC
CASFQGGEETQYF
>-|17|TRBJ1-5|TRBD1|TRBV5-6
TGTGCCAGCAGCTTGGGTAGCCTTACAGGGGGCGTTCAGCCCCAGCATTTT
CASSLGSLTGGVQPQHF
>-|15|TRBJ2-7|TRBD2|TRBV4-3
TGCGCCAGCAGCCAAGAGGCGGGAGGCTTCCACGAGCAGTACTTC
CASSQEAGGFHEQYF
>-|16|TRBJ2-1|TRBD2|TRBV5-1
TGCGCCAGCAGCTTGGTTTACGGGAGGGAGAGGAATGAGCAGTTCTTC
CASSLVYGRERNEQFF
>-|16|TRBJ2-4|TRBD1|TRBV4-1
TGCGCCAGCAGCCAGCCACAGGGGACCGACAAAAACATTCAGTACTTC
CASSQPQGTDKNIQYF
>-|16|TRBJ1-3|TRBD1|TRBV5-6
TGTGCCAGCAGCGCGACAGGGACGGCTGGAGGAAACACCATATATTTT
CASSATGTAGGNTIYF
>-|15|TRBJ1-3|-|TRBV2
TGTGCCAGCAGTGATAGGTGGGCTCATGGAAACACCATATATTTT
CASSDRWAHGNTIYF
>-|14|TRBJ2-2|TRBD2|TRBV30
TGTGCCTGGAGACTAGCGGGAGCCACCGGGGAGCTGTTTTTT
CAWRLAGATGELFF
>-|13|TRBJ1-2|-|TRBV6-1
TGTGCCAGCAGTGAGGGAGGACTCTATGGCTACACCTTC
CASSEGGLYGYTF
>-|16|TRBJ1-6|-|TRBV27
TGTGCCAGCAGTTTAGGGGGCGGGTCCTATAATTCACCCCTCCACTTT
CASSLGGGSYNSPLHF
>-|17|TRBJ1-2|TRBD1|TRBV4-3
TGCGCCAGCAGCCAAGATCATATTACAGGGGGCGCAAGGGGCTACACCTTC
CASSQDHITGGARGYTF
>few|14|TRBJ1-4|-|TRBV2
TGTGCCAGCAGTGATGGTACGGGGTGGGAAAAACTGTTTTTT
CASSDGTGWEKLFF
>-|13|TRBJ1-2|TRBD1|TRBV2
TGTGCCAGCAGCGAGACAGGGTCAGGTGGCTACACCTTC
CASSETGSGGYTF
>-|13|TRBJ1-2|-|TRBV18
TGTGCCAGCTCGGCGGGGCGGGAGCGCGGTCACACCTTC
CASSAGRERGHTF
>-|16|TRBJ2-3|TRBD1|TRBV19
TGTGCCAGTAGTTCGGGGACAGGGGTGGTCACAGATACGCAGTATTTT
CASSSGTGVVTDTQYF
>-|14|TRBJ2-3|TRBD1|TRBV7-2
TGTGCCAGCAGCTCCGACAGGGGGCGTCATACGCAGTATTTT
CASSSDRGRHTQYF
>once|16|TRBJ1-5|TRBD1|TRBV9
TGTGCCAGCAGCGCGGGACAGGGCCGTGACAATCAGCCCCAGCATTTT
CASSAGQGRDNQPQHF
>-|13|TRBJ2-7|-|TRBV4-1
TGCGCCAGCAGCCAAGGTGTAGAATACGAGCAGTACTTC
CASSQGVEYEQYF
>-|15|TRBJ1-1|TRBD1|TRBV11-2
TGTGCCAGCAGCTGGGCCGGGACAGGGAACACTGAAGCTTTCTTT
CASSWAGTGNTEAFF
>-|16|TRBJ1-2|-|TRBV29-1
TGCAGCGTTGAAGACCGGAACTATCCCAAGATCGGTGGCTACACCTTC
CSVEDRNYPKIGGYTF
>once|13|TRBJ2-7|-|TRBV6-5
TGTGCCAATTCAAAGGGACACCGCTACGAGCAGTACTTC
CANSKGHRYEQYF
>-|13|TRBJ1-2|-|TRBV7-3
TGTGCCAGCAGCCGAACAGGGAACTATGGCTACACCTTC
CASSRTGNYGYTF
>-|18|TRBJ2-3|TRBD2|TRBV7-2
TGTGCCAGCAGCCATCGGACTAGCGGGGGCCTTAACACAGATACGCAGTATTTT
CASSHRTSGGLNTDTQYF
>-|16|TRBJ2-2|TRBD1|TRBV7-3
TGTGCCAGCAGCTTATTGACAGGGGCGAACACCGGGGAGCTGTTTTTT
CASSLLTGANTGELFF
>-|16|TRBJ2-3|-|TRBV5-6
TGTGCCAGCAGCGATGACGCAAGAGGGAGGACAGATACGCAGTATTTT
CASSDDARGRTDTQYF
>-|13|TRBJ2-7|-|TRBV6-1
TGTGCCAGCAGTGAATCACCAGGGTCGGGGCAGTACTTC
CASSESPGSGQYF
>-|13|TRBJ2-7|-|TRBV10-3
TGTGCCATCAGTGTTGGGCCTGGGTACGAGCAGTACTTC
CAISVGPGYEQYF
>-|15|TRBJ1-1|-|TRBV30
TGTGCCTGGAGTGTATATTCTGGGAGGAACACTGAAGCTTTCTTT
CAWSVYSGRNTEAFF
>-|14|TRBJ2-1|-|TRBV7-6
TGTGCCAGCAGCCCGGGACTGGCCGGATCCGAGCAGTTCTTC
CASSPGLAGSEQFF
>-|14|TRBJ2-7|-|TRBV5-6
TGTGCCAGCAGCAGAGGAGGGCCGGCCTACGAGCAGTACTTC
CASSRGGPAYEQYF
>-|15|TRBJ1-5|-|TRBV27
TGTGCCAGCAGGCCGGGACTGGGGAGCAATCAGCCCCAGCATTTT
CASRPGLGSNQPQHF
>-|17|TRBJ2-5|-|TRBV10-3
TGTGCCATCAGTGAATTGTTGTGGGATCGCCGGGGAGAGACCCAGTACTTC
CAISELLWDRRGETQYF
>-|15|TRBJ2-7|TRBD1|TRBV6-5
TGTGCCAGCACCCCGACAGGGGTAGGGCCCTACGAGCAGTACTTC
CASTPTGVGPYEQYF
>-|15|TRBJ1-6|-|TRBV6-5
TGTGCCAGCAGTTACTCTCGAGGCAGTAATTCACCCCTCCACTTT
CASSYSRGSNSPLHF
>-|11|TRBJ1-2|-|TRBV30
TGTGCCTGGAGTACCCCCGGTGGCTACACCTTC
CAWSTPGGYTF
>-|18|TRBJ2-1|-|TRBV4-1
TGCGCCAGCAGCCAAGATCCCTACGCCGAGCGGTCCTACAATGAGCAGTTCTTC
CASSQDPYAERSYNEQFF
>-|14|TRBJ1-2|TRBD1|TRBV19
TGTGCCAGTAGGGACCGGGACAGGGGGATTGGCTACACCTTC
CASRDRDRGIGYTF
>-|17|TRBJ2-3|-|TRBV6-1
TGTGCCAGCAGTGATGTCGGGTTGACTAGAAATGCAGATACGCAGTATTTT
CASSDVGLTRNADTQYF
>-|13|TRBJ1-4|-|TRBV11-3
TGTGCCAGCAGTAGACGGAGTAATGAAAAACTGTTTTTT
CASSRRSNEKLFF
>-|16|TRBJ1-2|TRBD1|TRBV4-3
TGCGCCAGCAGCACTAACTCACAGGGGGCGCATTATGGCTACACCTTC
CASSTNSQGAHYGYTF
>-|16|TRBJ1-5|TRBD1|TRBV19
TGTGCCAGTACAGACCGGGACAGGGGAAGGGGTCAGCCCCAGCATTTT
CASTDRDRGRGQPQHF
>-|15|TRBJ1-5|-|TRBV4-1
TGCGCCAGCAGCCAAGTACTGACAGAACATCAGCCCCAGCATTTT
CASSQVLTEHQPQHF
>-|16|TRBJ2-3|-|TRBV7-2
TGTGCCAGCAGCTTTCCCTCGCGGGGACCCACAGATACGCAGTATTTT
CASSFPSRGPTDTQYF
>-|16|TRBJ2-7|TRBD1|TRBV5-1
TGCGCCAGCAGCTTGGCCGCGGGACAGGGGGCCTACGAGCAGTACTTC
CASSLAAGQGAYEQYF
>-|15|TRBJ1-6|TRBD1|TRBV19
TGTGCCAGTAGTTTCCGGACAGGGGAACGATCACCCCTCCACTTT
CASSFRTGERSPLHF
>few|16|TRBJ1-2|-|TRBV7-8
TGTGCCAGCAGCTTAGCGCCGGACAGAATAAACTATGGCTACACCTTC
CASSLAPDRINYGYTF
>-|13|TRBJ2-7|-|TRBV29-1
TGCAGCGTTGACATAGGGGGCTCCTACGAGCAGTACTTC
CSVDIGGSYEQYF
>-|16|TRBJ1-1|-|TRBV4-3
TGCGCCAGCAGCCAAGATCCTCCAGGGGCTAACACTGAAGCTTTCTTT
CASSQDPPGANTEAFF
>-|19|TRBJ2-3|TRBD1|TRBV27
TGTGCCAGCAGTTTATATCGGACAGGGGGTGGGGGTATGACAGATACGCAGTATTTT
CASSLYRTGGGGMTDTQYF
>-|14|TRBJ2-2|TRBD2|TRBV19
TGTGCCAGTAGCACCCGGGGAGGGCCGAGGGAGCTGTTTTTT
CASSTRGGPRELFF
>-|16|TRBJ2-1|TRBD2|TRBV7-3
TGTGCCAGCAGCCCCCGGACTAGCGGCTCCTACAATGAGCAGTTCTTC
CASSPRTSGSYNEQFF
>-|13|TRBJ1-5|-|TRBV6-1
TGTGCCAGCAACCCTGCGGGATGGCAGCCCCAGCATTTT
CASNPAGWQPQHF